This T cell receptor beta chain was recovered during a study of identical twins. Each CDR3 protein is one row after TCRdb ran MiXCR on the 5' RACE reads. Seen here are roughly 230,000 distinct CDR3 sequences, roughly 8% observed once, and the top ten hold 3%. Per germline, CDR1 LNHDA and CDR2 SQIVND (reference sequence). This CDR3 has 14 residues. Trimming removed 3 bases from V and 4 bases from J, with 12 bases in between. These same records also appear under a second study, on yellow fever vaccine responses in identical twins.

Sequenced material: CD8+ T cells sorted from blood. J is TRBJ1-1 and V is TRBV19; D call uncertain. This sequence was found in a woman aged 18-29 years in good health. The CDR3 sequence is CASSMAGSGTEAFF. In DNA, the CDR3 is TGTGCCAGTAGTATGGCAGGTAGCGGCACTGAAGCTTTCTTT.